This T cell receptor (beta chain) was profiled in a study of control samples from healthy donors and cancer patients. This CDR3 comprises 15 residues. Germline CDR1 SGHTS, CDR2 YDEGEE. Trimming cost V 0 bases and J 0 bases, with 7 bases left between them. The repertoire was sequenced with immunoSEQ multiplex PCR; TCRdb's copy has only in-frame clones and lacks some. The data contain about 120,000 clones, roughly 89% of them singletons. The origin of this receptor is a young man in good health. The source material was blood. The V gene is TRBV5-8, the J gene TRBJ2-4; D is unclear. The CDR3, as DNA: TGTGCCAGCAGCTTGGCTGGATTAGCCAAAAACATTCAGTACTTC. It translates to CASSLAGLAKNIQYF. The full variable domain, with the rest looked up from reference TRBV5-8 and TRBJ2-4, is EAGVTQSPTHLIKTRGQQATLRCSPISGHTSVYWYQQALGLGLQFLLWYDEGEERNRGNFPPRFSGRQFPNYSSELNVNALELEDSALYLCASSLAGLAKNIQYFGAGTRLSVL.